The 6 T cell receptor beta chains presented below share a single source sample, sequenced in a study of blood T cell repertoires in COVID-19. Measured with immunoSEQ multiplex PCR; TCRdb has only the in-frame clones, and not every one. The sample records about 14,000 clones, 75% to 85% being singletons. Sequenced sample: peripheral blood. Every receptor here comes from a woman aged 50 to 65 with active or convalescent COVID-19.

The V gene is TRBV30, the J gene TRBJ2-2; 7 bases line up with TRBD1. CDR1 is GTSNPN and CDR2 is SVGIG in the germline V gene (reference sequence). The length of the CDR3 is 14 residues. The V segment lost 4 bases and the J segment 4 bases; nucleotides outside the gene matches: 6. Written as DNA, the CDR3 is TGTGCCTGGACCACCGGGACAGTCACCGGGGAGCTGTTTTTT. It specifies CAWTTGTVTGELFF. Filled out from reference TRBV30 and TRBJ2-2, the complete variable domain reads SQTIHQWPATLVQPVGSPLSLECTVEGTSNPNLYWYRQAAGRGLQLLFYSVGIGQISSEVPQNLSASRPQDRQFILSSKKLLLSDSGFYLCAWTTGTVTGELFFGEGSRLTVL.

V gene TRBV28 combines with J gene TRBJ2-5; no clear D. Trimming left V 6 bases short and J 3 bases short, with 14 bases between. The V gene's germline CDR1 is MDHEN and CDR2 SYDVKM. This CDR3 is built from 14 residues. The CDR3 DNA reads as TGTGCCAGCAGCCTCGGCCGAGGTGAAGAGACCCAGTACTTC. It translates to CASSLGRGEETQYF.

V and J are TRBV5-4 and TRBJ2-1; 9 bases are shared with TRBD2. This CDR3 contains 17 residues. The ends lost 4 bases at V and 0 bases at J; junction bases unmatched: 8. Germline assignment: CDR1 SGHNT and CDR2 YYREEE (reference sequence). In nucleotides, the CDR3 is TGTGCCAGCAGCCAGGGACTAGCCAGATACTCCTACAATGAGCAGTTCTTC. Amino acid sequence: CASSQGLARYSYNEQFF. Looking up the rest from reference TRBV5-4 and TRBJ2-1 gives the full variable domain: ETGVTQSPTHLIKTRGQQVTLRCSSQSGHNTVSWYQQALGQGPQFIFQYYREEENGRGNFPPRFSGLQFPNYSSELNVNALELDDSALYLCASSQGLARYSYNEQFFGPGTRLTVL.

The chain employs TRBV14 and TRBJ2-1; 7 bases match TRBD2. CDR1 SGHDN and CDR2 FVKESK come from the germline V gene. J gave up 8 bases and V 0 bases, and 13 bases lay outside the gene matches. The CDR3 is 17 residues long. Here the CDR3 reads CASSQDRGEGLLYEQFF. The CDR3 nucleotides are TGTGCCAGCAGCCAAGATCGTGGGGAGGGCCTTCTTTATGAGCAGTTCTTC.

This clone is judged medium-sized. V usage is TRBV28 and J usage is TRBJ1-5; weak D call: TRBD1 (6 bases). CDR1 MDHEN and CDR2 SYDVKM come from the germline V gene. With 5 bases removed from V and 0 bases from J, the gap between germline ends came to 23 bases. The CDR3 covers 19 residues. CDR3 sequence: CASSRKPGHRTYSNQPQHF. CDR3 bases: TGTGCCAGCAGTCGAAAGCCGGGACACAGGACTTATAGCAATCAGCCCCAGCATTTT. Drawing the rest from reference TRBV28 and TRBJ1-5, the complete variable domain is DVKVTQSSRYLVKRTGEKVFLECVQDMDHENMFWYRQDPGLGLRLIYFSYDVKMKEKGDIPEGYSVSREKKERFSLILESASTNQTSMYLCASSRKPGHRTYSNQPQHFGDGTRLSIL.

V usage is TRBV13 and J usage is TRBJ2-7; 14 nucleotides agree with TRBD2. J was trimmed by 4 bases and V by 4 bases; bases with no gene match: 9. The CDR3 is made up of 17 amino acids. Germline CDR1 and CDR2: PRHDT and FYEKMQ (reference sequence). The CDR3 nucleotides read TGTGCCAGCAGCTCGACTAGCGGGGGGGCTGTAAGGTACGAGCAGTACTTC. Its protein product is CASSSTSGGAVRYEQYF.